This T cell receptor (beta chain) stems from a study of PD-1 blockade in mismatch repair-deficient tumors. Mismatch repair deficiency was confirmed in all patients, by PCR or immunohistochemistry. The CDR3 length is 16 residues. CDR1 and CDR2 (germline): SNHLY, FYNNEI. V gave up 6 bases and J gave up 0 bases; unmatched junction bases: 8. The assay was immunoSEQ multiplex PCR, and TCRdb's table has in-frame clones only and misses some. The sample consists of about 79,000 clones, 80% to 90% of them appearing once. This rearrangement joins TRBV2 to TRBJ1-3, with 7 nucleotides matching TRBD1. This clonotype was sampled from an adult with mismatch repair-deficient cancer. Sequencing used peripheral blood, obtained 44 weeks after starting pembrolizumab. The CDR3 sequence: CASSLQGNPSGNTIYF. CDR3 DNA sequence: TGTGCCAGCAGCTTACAGGGGAACCCCTCTGGAAACACCATATATTTT.